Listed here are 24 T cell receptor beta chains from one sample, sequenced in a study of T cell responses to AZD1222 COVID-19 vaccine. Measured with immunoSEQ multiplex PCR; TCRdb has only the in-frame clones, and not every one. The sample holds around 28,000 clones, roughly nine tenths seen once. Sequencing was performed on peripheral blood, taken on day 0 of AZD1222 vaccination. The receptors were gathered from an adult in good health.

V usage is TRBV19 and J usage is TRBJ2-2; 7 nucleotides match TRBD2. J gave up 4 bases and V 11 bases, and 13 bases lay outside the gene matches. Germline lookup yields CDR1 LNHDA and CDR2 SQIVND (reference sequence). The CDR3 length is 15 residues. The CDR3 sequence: CASAGGRGATGELFF. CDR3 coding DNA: TGTGCCTCAGCCGGGGGGAGGGGCGCCACCGGGGAGCTGTTTTTT.

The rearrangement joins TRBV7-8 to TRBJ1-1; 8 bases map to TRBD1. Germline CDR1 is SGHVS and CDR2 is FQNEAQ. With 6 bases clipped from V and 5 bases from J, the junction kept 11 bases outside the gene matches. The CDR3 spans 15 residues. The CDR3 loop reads CASREQGASWTEAFF. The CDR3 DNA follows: TGTGCCAGCAGAGAGCAGGGGGCCAGTTGGACTGAAGCTTTCTTT.

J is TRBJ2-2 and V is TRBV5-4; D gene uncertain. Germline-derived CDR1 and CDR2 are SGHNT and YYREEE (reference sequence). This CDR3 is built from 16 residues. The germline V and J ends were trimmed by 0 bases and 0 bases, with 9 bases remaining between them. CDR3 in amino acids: CASSLDLMSNTGELFF. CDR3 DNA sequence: TGTGCCAGCAGCTTGGACCTGATGTCGAACACCGGGGAGCTGTTTTTT. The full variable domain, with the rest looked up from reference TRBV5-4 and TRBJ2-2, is ETGVTQSPTHLIKTRGQQVTLRCSSQSGHNTVSWYQQALGQGPQFIFQYYREEENGRGNFPPRFSGLQFPNYSSELNVNALELDDSALYLCASSLDLMSNTGELFFGEGSRLTVL.

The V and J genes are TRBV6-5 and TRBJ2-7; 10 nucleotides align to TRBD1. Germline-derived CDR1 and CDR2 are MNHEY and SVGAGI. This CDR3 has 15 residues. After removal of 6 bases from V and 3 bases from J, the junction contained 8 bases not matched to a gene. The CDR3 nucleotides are TGTGCCAGCAGCCCAGCCGGGACAGGGGACTACGAGCAGTACTTC. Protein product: CASSPAGTGDYEQYF.

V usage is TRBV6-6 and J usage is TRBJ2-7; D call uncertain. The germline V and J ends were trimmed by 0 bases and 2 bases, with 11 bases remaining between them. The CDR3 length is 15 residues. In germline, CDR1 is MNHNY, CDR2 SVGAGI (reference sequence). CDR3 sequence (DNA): TGTGCCAGCAGTTACTCGGCTCAAGGACCCTACGAGCAGTACTTC. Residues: CASSYSAQGPYEQYF.

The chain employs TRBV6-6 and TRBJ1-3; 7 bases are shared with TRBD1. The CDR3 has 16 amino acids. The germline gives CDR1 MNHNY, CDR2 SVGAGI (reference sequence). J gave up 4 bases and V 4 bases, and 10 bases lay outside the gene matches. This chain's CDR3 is CASSSGWDSWGNTIYF. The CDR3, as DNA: TGTGCCAGCAGTTCGGGTTGGGACAGCTGGGGAAACACCATATATTTT.

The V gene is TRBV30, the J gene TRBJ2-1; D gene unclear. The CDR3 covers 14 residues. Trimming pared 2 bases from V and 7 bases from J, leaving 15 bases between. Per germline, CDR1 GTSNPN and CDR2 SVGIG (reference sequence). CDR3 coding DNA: TGTGCCTGGAGTCCCCATGCTGGGTCAAATGAGCAGTTCTTC. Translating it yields CAWSPHAGSNEQFF.

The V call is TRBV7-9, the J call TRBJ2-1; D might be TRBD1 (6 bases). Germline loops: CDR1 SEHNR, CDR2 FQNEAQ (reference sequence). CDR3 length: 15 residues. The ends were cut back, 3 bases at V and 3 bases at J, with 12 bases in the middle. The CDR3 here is CASSLGTFGYNEQFF. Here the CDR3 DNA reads TGTGCCAGCAGCTTGGGGACATTCGGCTACAATGAGCAGTTCTTC.

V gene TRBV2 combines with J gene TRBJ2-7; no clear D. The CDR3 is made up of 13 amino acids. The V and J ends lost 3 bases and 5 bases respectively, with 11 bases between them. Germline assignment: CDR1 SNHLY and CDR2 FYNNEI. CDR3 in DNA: TGTGCCAGCAGTGATGGGTTGATGGACGAGCAGTACTTC. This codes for CASSDGLMDEQYF.

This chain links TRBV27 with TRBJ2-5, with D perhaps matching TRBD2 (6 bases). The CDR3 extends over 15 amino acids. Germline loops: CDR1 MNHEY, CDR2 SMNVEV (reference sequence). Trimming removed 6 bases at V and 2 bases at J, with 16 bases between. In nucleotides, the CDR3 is TGTGCCAGCAGCGGGTCCGGGAGCTGGCAAGAGACCCAGTACTTC. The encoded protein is CASSGSGSWQETQYF.

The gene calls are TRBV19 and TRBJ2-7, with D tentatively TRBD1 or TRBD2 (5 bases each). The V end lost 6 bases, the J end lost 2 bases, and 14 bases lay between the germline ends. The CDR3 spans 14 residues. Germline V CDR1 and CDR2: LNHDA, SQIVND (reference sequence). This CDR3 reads CASSRTRGTYEQYF. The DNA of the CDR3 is TGTGCCAGTAGCCGGACGAGGGGAACCTACGAGCAGTACTTC.

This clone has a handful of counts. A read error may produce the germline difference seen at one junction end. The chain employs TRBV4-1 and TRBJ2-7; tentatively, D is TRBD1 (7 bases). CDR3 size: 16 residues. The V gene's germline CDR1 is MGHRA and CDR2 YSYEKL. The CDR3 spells CASSHRQGGFSNEQYF. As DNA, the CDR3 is TGCGCCAGCAGCCACCGACAGGGAGGCTTCTCCAACGAGCAGTACTTC.

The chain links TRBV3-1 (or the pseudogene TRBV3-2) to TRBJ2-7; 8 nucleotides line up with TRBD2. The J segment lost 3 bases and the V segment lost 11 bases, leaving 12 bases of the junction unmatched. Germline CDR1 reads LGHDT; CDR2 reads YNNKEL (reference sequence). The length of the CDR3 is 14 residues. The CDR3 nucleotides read TGTGCCCCGTTTTCGAGGACTAGCCACTACGAGCAGTACTTC. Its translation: CAPFSRTSHYEQYF.

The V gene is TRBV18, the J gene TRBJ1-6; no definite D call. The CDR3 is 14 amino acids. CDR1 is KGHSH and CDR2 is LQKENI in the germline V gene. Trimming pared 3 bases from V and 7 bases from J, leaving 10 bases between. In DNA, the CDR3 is TGTGCCAGCTCACCTACCGAGACAAATTCACCCCTCCACTTT. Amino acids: CASSPTETNSPLHF.

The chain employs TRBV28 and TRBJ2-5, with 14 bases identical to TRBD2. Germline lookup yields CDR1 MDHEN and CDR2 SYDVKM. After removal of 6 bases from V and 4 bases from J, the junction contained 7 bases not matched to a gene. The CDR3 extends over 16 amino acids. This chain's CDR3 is CASSPGLAGVRETQYF. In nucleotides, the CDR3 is TGTGCCAGCAGCCCGGGACTAGCGGGAGTAAGAGAGACCCAGTACTTC.

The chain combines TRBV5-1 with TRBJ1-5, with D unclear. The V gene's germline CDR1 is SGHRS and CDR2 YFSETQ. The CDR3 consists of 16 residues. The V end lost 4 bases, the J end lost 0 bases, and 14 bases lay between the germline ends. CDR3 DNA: TGCGCCAGCAGCACCGGTGGCAGTTATAGCAATCAGCCCCAGCATTTT. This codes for CASSTGGSYSNQPQHF.

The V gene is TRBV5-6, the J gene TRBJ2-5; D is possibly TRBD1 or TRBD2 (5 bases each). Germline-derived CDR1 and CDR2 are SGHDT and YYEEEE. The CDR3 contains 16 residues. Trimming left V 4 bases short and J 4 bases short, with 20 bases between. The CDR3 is CASSRQAWGSRETQYF. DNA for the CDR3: TGTGCCAGCAGCCGGCAGGCCTGGGGGTCAAGAGAGACCCAGTACTTC.

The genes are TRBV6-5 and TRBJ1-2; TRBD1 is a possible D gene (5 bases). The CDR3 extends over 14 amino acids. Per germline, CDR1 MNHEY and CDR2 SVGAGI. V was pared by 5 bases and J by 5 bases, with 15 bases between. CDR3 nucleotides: TGTGCCAGCAGTCTGGAACGGGGGGGGTATGGCTACACCTTC. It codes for CASSLERGGYGYTF.

The CDR3 DNA reads as TGTGCCAGCTCATTGGGGTCCGACTCTGGAAACACCATATATTTT. Its translation is CASSLGSDSGNTIYF. The chain uses TRBV18 and TRBJ1-3; D remains unclear. Looked up from germline, CDR1 is KGHSH and CDR2 is LQKENI. With 5 bases removed from V and 0 bases from J, the gap between germline ends came to 11 bases. This CDR3 is 15 amino acids long.

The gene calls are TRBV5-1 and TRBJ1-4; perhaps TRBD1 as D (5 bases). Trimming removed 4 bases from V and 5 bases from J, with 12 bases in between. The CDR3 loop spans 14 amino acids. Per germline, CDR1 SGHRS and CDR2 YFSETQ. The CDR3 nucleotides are TGCGCCAGCAGCAAAGACAGCCAGAATGAAAAACTGTTTTTT. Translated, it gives CASSKDSQNEKLFF.

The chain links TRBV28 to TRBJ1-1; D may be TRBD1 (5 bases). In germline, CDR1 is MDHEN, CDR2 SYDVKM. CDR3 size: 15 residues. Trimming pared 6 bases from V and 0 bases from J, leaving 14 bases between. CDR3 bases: TGTGCCAGCAGCCCACCAGGGCCTATGAACACTGAAGCTTTCTTT. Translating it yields CASSPPGPMNTEAFF.

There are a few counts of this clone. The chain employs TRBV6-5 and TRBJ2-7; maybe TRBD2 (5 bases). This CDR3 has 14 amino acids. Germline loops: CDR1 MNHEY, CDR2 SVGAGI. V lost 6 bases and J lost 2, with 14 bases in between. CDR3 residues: CASSLALKAYEQYF. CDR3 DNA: TGTGCCAGCAGCTTAGCGCTGAAGGCCTACGAGCAGTACTTC.

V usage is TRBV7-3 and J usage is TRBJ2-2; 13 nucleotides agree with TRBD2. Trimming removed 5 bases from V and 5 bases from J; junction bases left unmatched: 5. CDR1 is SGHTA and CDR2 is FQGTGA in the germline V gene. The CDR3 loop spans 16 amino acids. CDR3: CASSNLGLAGTGELFF. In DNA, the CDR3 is TGTGCCAGCAGCAACTTGGGACTAGCGGGAACCGGGGAGCTGTTTTTT.

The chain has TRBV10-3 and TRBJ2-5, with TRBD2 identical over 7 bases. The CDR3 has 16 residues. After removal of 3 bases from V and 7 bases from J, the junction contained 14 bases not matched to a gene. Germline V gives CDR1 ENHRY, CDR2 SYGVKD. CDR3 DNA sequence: TGTGCCATCAGTGAACTTGCGGGAGAACTCGGTGGGACCCAGTACTTC. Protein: CAISELAGELGGTQYF.